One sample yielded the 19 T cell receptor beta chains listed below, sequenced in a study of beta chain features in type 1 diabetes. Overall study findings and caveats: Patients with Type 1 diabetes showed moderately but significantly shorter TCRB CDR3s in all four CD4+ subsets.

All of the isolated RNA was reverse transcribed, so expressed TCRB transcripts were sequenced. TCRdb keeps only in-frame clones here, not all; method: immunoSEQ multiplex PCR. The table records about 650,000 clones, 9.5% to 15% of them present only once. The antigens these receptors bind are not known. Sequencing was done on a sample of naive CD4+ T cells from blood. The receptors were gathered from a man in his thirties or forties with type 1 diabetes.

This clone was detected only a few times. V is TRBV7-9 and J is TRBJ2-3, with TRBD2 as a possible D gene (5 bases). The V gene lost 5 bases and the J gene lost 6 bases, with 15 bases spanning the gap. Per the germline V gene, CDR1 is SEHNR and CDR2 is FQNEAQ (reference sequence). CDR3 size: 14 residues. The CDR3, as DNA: TGTGCCAGCAGCAAAGCAGGAGTAGCGGATACGCAGTATTTT. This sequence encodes CASSKAGVADTQYF.

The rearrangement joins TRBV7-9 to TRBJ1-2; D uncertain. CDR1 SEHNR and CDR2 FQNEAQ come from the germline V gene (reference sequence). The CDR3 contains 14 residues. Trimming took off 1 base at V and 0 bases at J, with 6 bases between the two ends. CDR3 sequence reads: CASSLEQPNYGYTF. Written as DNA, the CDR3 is TGTGCCAGCAGCTTAGAGCAACCTAACTATGGCTACACCTTC.

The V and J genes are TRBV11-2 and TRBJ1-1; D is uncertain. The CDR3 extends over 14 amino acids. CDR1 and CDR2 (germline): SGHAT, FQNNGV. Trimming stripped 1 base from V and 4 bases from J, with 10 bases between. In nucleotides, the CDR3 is TGTGCCAGCAGCTTAGCGCTTGAGGGCACTGAAGCTTTCTTT. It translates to CASSLALEGTEAFF.

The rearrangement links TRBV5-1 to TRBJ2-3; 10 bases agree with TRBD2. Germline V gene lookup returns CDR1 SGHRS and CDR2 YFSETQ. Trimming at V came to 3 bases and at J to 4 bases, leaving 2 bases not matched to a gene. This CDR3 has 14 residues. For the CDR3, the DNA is TGCGCCAGCAGCTCCGGGACTAGCGCAGATACGCAGTATTTT. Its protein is CASSSGTSADTQYF.

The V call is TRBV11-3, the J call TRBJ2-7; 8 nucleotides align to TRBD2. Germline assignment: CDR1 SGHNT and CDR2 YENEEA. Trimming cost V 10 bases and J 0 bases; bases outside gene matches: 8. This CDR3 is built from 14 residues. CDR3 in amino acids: CATAGSGASYEQYF. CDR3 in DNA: TGTGCCACGGCGGGTAGCGGGGCCTCCTACGAGCAGTACTTC.

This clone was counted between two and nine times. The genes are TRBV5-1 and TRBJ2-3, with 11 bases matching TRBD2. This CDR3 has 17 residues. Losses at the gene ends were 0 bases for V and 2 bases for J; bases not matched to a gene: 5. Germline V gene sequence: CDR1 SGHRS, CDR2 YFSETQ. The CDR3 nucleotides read TGCGCCAGCAGCTTGGCCGGGACTAGCGGCTACACAGATACGCAGTATTTT. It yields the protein CASSLAGTSGYTDTQYF.

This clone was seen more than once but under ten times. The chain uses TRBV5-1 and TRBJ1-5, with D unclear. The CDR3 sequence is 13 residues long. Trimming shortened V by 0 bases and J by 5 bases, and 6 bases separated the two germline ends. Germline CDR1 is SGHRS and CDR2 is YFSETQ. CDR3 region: CASSLAGDQPQHF. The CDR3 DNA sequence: TGCGCCAGCAGCTTGGCCGGTGATCAGCCCCAGCATTTT.

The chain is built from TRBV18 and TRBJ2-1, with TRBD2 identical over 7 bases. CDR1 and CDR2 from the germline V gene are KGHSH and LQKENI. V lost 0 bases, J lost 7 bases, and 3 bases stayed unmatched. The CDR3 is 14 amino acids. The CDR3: CASSPPRGKNEQFF. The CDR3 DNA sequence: TGTGCCAGCTCACCACCGCGGGGGAAGAATGAGCAGTTCTTC.

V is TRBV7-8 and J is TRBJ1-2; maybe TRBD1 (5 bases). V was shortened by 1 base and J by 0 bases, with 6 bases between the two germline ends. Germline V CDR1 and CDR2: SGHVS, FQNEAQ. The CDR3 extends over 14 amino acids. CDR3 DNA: TGTGCCAGCAGCTTAGAGGGGTCTAACTATGGCTACACCTTC. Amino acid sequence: CASSLEGSNYGYTF.

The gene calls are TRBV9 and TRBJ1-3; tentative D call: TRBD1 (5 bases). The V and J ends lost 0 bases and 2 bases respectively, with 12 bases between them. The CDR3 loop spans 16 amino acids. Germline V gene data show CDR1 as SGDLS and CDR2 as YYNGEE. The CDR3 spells CASSVGSSRAGNTIYF. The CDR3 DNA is TGTGCCAGCAGCGTAGGATCAAGCAGGGCTGGAAACACCATATATTTT. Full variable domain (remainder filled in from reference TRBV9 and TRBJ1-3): DSGVTQTPKHLITATGQRVTLRCSPRSGDLSVYWYQQSLDQGLQFLIQYYNGEERAKGNILERFSAQQFPDLHSELNLSSLELGDSALYFCASSVGSSRAGNTIYFGEGSWLTVV.

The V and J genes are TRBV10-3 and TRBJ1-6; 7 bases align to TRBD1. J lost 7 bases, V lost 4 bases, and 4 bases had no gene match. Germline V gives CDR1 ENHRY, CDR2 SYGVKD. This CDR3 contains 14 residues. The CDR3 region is CAISGGQRNSPLHF. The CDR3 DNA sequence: TGTGCCATCAGTGGGGGACAGAGGAATTCACCCCTCCACTTT.

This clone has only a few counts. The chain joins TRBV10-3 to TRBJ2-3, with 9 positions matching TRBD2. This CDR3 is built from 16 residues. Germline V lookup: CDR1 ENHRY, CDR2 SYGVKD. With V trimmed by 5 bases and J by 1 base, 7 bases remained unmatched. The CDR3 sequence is CAISYSGGAGTDTQYF. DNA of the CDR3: TGTGCCATCAGTTATAGCGGGGGAGCCGGCACAGATACGCAGTATTTT.

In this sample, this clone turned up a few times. CDR3 protein: CASNLRRGSFTYNEQFF. CDR3 DNA sequence: TGTGCCAGCAACCTTAGACGTGGGAGTTTCACCTACAATGAGCAGTTCTTC. The J gene is TRBJ2-1, the V gene TRBV5-6, with D tentatively TRBD2 (5 bases). CDR1 SGHDT and CDR2 YYEEEE come from the germline V gene. The V gene lost 6 bases and the J gene lost 2 bases, with 21 bases spanning the gap. This CDR3 has 17 residues.

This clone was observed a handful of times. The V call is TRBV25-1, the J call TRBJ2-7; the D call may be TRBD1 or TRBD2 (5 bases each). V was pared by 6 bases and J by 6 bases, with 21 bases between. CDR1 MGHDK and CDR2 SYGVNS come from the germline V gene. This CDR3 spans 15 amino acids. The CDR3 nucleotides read TGTGCCAGCAGGGAGAGGGGCACTTATCAGGGCGAGCAGTACTTC. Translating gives CASRERGTYQGEQYF.

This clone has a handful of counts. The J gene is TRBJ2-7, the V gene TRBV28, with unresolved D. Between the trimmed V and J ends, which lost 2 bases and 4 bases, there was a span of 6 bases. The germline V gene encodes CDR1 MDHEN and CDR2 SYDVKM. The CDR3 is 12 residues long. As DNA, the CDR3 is TGTGCCAGCAGTTTAGCAGAGTACGAGCAGTACTTC. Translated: CASSLAEYEQYF.

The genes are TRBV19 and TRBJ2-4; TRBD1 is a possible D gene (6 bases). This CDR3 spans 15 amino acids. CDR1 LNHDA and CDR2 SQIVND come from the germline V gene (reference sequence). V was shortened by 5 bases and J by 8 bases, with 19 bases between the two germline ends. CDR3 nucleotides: TGTGCCAGTAGTCCCGGACAGCCCCGTGGGGACATTCAGTACTTC. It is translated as CASSPGQPRGDIQYF.

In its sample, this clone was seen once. The CDR3 bases are TGTGCCAGCAGTGGGGGACAGGGCGGCTATGGCTACACCTTC. This gives the protein CASSGGQGGYGYTF. The V call is TRBV2, the J call TRBJ1-2; 9 nucleotides align to TRBD1. The germline gives CDR1 SNHLY, CDR2 FYNNEI. The CDR3 runs to 14 residues. V lost 4 bases, J lost 4 bases, and 4 bases stayed unmatched. Drawing the rest from reference TRBV2 and TRBJ1-2, the complete variable domain is EPEVTQTPSHQVTQMGQEVILRCVPISNHLYFYWYRQILGQKVEFLVSFYNNEISEKSEIFDDQFSVERPDGSNFTLKIRSTKLEDSAMYFCASSGGQGGYGYTFGSGTRLTVV.

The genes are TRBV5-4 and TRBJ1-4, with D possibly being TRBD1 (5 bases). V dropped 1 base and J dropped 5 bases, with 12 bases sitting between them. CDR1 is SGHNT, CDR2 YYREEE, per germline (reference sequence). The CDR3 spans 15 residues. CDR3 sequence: CASSLWQGANEKLFF. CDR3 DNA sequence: TGTGCCAGCAGCTTGTGGCAGGGCGCGAATGAAAAACTGTTTTTT. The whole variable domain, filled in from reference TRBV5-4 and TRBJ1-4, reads ETGVTQSPTHLIKTRGQQVTLRCSSQSGHNTVSWYQQALGQGPQFIFQYYREEENGRGNFPPRFSGLQFPNYSSELNVNALELDDSALYLCASSLWQGANEKLFFGSGTQLSVL.

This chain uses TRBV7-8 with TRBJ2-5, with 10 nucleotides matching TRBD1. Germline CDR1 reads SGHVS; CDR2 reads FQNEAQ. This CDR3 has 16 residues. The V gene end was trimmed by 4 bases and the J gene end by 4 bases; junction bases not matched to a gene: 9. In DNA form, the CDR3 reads TGTGCCAGCAGCTCCTTGGACAGGGGGAGAGGAGAGACCCAGTACTTC. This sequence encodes CASSSLDRGRGETQYF.